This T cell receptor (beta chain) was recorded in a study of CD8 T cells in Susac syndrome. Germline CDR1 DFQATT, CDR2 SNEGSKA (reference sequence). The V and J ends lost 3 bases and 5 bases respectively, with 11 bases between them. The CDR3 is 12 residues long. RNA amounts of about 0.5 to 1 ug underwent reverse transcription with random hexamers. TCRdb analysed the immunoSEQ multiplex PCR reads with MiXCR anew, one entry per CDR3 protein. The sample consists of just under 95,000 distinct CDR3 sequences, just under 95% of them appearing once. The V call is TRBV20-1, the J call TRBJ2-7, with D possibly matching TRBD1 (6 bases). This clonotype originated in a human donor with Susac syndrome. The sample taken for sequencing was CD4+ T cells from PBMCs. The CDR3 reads CSASRGFNEQYF. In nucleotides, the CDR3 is TGCAGTGCTAGCAGGGGATTCAACGAGCAGTACTTC.